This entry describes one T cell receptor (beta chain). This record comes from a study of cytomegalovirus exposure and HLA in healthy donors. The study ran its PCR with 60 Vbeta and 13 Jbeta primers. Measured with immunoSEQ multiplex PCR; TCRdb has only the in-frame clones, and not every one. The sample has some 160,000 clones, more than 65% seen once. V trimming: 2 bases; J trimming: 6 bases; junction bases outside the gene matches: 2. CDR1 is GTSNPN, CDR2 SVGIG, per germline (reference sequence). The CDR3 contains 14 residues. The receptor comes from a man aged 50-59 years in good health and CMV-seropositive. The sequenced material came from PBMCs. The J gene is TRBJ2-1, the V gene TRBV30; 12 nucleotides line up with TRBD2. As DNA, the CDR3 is TGTGCCTGGAGTAGGACTAGCGGGATCAATGAGCAGTTCTTC. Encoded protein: CAWSRTSGINEQFF. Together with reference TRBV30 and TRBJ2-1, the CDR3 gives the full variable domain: SQTIHQWPATLVQPVGSPLSLECTVEGTSNPNLYWYRQAAGRGLQLLFYSVGIGQISSEVPQNLSASRPQDRQFILSSKKLLLSDSGFYLCAWSRTSGINEQFFGPGTRLTVL.